This TCR beta chain was obtained from a study of radiation and T cells in renal cell carcinoma. Germline CDR1 reads MDHEN; CDR2 reads SYDVKM. The CDR3 totals 15 residues. V shed 6 bases and J shed 0 bases, with 14 bases lying between them. Time point meaning: baseline pretreatment blood. Treatment noted: 15 Gy SBRT to primary tumor, nephrectomy 4 weeks later. Here immunoSEQ multiplex PCR was the method, and the copy in TCRdb shows in-frame clones only, minus some. The sample holds some 150,000 clones, 70% to 90% seen once. This clonotype originated in a woman between 50 and 59 years old with renal cell carcinoma. The specimen was blood, collected from a patient whose treatment included radiotherapy and nephrectomy. This chain links TRBV28 with TRBJ1-2; D is uncertain. CDR3 protein: CASRLSAGTNYGYTF. Here the CDR3 DNA reads TGTGCCAGCAGACTATCTGCGGGTACTAACTATGGCTACACCTTC.